The next 32 T cell receptor beta chains were all read from a single sample in a study of cytomegalovirus exposure and HLA in healthy donors. PCR involved 60 Vbeta and 13 Jbeta primers. This table comes from immunoSEQ multiplex PCR, and its TCRdb copy is limited to in-frame clones, with some not included. The sample records about 93,000 clones, around three fifths being singletons. Sequencing was performed on PBMCs. The receptors were gathered from a boy between 10 and 17 years old in good health and CMV-seropositive.

This clone came up a few times. J is TRBJ1-4 and V is TRBV6-1; TRBD1 might be the D (6 bases). Germline V CDR1 and CDR2: MNHNS, SASEGT. The germline V and J ends were trimmed by 5 bases and 5 bases, with 12 bases remaining between them. The CDR3 sequence is 14 residues long. The CDR3 region is CASSSGQTNEKLFF. DNA of the CDR3: TGTGCCAGCAGTTCAGGACAGACCAATGAAAAACTGTTTTTT.

The CDR3 DNA reads TGTGCCATCAGTGAGCCTAACAGGGTCCACGAGCAGTACTTC. Its protein is CAISEPNRVHEQYF. The V call is TRBV10-3, the J call TRBJ2-5, with D perhaps matching TRBD1 (6 bases). The J call may be incorrect, as the DNA end agrees better with TRBJ2-7. Germline lookup yields CDR1 ENHRY and CDR2 SYGVKD. The CDR3 spans 14 residues.

This clone was counted only a few times. V is TRBV7-9 and J is TRBJ2-2, with 15 bases aligning to TRBD2. Germline V gene data show CDR1 as SEHNR and CDR2 as FQNEAQ (reference sequence). The CDR3 is 19 residues long. The V gene end was trimmed by 1 base and the J gene end by 4 bases; junction bases not matched to a gene: 7. The DNA of the CDR3 is TGTGCCAGCAGCTTAGGGGATCGGACTAGCGGGAGGGCCACCGGGGAGCTGTTTTTT. Protein sequence: CASSLGDRTSGRATGELFF.

Only a few counts were recorded for this clone. This rearrangement joins TRBV19 to TRBJ1-5; weak D call: TRBD1 (5 bases). Germline CDR1 and CDR2: LNHDA and SQIVND (reference sequence). The CDR3 covers 15 residues. Trimming removed 1 base from V and 1 base from J, with 8 bases in between. The chain's CDR3 is CASSIGPGSNQPQHF. The DNA of the CDR3 is TGTGCCAGTAGTATAGGCCCAGGGAGCAATCAGCCCCAGCATTTT.

The rearrangement joins TRBV7-8 to TRBJ2-7, with 7 bases identical to TRBD1. Trimming at V came to 0 bases and at J to 4 bases, leaving 3 bases not matched to a gene. Germline V gene sequence: CDR1 SGHVS, CDR2 FQNEAQ. The CDR3 is made up of 14 amino acids. CDR3 DNA: TGTGCCAGCAGCTTAGCGGTACAGGGGTACGAGCAGTACTTC. Residues: CASSLAVQGYEQYF. Full variable domain (rest looked up from reference TRBV7-8 and TRBJ2-7): GAGVSQSPRYKVAKRGQDVALRCDPISGHVSLFWYQQALGQGPEFLTYFQNEAQLDKSGLPSDRFFAERPEGSVSTLKIQRTQQEDSAVYLCASSLAVQGYEQYFGPGTRLTVT.

This chain uses TRBV18 with TRBJ1-5, with D maybe TRBD1 (5 bases). The CDR3 length is 15 residues. The V gene's germline CDR1 is KGHSH and CDR2 LQKENI. With 4 bases removed from V and 3 bases from J, the gap between germline ends came to 13 bases. The CDR3 DNA reads as TGTGCCAGCTCACTGACAGAGCAAACCAATCAGCCCCAGCATTTT. Translating gives CASSLTEQTNQPQHF.

This clone was seen only once. V usage is TRBV20-1 and J usage is TRBJ2-3; no reliable D call. The germline gives CDR1 DFQATT, CDR2 SNEGSKA (reference sequence). The CDR3 is 11 residues long. The V gene lost 5 bases and the J gene lost 5 bases, with 8 bases spanning the gap. CDR3 amino acids: CSAPSGDTQYF. For the CDR3, the DNA is TGCAGTGCTCCCTCCGGAGATACGCAGTATTTT.

V and J are TRBV7-9 and TRBJ2-7, with D uncertain. The CDR3 consists of 14 residues. Looked up from germline, CDR1 is SEHNR and CDR2 is FQNEAQ (reference sequence). V was trimmed by 1 base and J by 2 bases, leaving 9 bases between them. CDR3 DNA sequence: TGTGCCAGCAGCTTAGAGCCCAAACCCTACGAGCAGTACTTC. Residues: CASSLEPKPYEQYF. Full variable domain (rest looked up from reference TRBV7-9 and TRBJ2-7): DTGVSQNPRHKITKRGQNVTFRCDPISEHNRLYWYRQTLGQGPEFLTYFQNEAQLEKSRLLSDRFSAERPKGSFSTLEIQRTEQGDSAMYLCASSLEPKPYEQYFGPGTRLTVT.

V gene TRBV30 combines with J gene TRBJ2-2, with TRBD2 matching over 9 bases. The CDR3 contains 16 residues. Germline trimming cut 0 bases from V and 3 bases from J; bases unmatched to any gene: 5. Germline assignment: CDR1 GTSNPN and CDR2 SVGIG (reference sequence). In DNA form, the CDR3 reads TGTGCCTGGAGTGTACCGCGGGAGGGAGACACCGGGGAGCTGTTTTTT. It specifies CAWSVPREGDTGELFF.

This clone appeared a few times. CDR3 in DNA: TGCGCCAGCAGTGAGTCCCCGGGAAACACCATATATTTT. It translates to CASSESPGNTIYF. This chain links TRBV10-1 with TRBJ1-3, with D unresolved. The CDR3 runs 13 residues. The V end was cut by 0 bases, the J end by 4 bases, with 4 bases between. Germline loops: CDR1 WNHNN, CDR2 SYGVQD (reference sequence).

The rearrangement links TRBV5-1 to TRBJ2-7; D perhaps matches TRBD1 (5 bases). Germline V CDR1 and CDR2: SGHRS, YFSETQ. The V and J ends lost 0 bases and 5 bases respectively, with 12 bases between them. CDR3 length: 14 residues. Here the CDR3 DNA reads TGCGCCAGCAGCTTGGCTCGCGAAGGGGACGAGCAGTACTTC. This gives the protein CASSLAREGDEQYF.

This clone came up a few times. This chain connects TRBV2 to TRBJ1-1; D gene ambiguous. V lost 7 bases and J 4 bases, leaving 25 bases between the germline ends. The length of the CDR3 is 17 residues. Germline CDR1 SNHLY, CDR2 FYNNEI. This CDR3 reads CASITREGYTLGTEAFF. Written as DNA, the CDR3 is TGTGCCAGCATCACAAGAGAGGGCTACACCCTAGGCACTGAAGCTTTCTTT.

Turning to this clone: This CDR3 fails to terminate in the conserved phenylalanine or tryptophan, so it likely reflects a read error. CDR3 in amino acids: CAWSLITTGTYGYTL. CDR3 coding DNA: TGTGCCTGGAGTTTAATTACTACAGGGACCTATGGCTACACCCTC. The J gene is TRBJ1-2, the V gene TRBV30, with D tentatively TRBD1 (6 bases). The CDR3 consists of 15 residues. V lost 2 bases and J 4 bases, leaving 17 bases between the germline ends. Germline values: CDR1 GTSNPN, CDR2 SVGIG (reference sequence).

The rearrangement joins TRBV6-5 to TRBJ2-1; weak D call: TRBD2 (5 bases). With 8 bases removed from V and 8 bases from J, the gap between germline ends came to 19 bases. The CDR3 is 14 residues long. Germline loops: CDR1 MNHEY, CDR2 SVGAGI. CDR3 nucleotides: TGTGCCAGCCGCCCTCTAGGGCTAGCCTATGAGCAGTTCTTC. Its protein product is CASRPLGLAYEQFF.

This clone appeared a few times. The DNA of the CDR3 is TGCGCCAGCAGCTTGGCGCTAGCGGGGATCACCGGGGAGCTGTTTTTT. Its protein product is CASSLALAGITGELFF. V and J are TRBV5-1 and TRBJ2-2; 9 bases match TRBD2. Germline V gives CDR1 SGHRS, CDR2 YFSETQ. J was trimmed by 4 bases and V by 0 bases; bases with no gene match: 4. The CDR3 has 16 residues. Variable domain in full (rest from reference TRBV5-1 and TRBJ2-2): KAGVTQTPRYLIKTRGQQVTLSCSPISGHRSVSWYQQTPGQGLQFLFEYFSETQRNKGNFPGRFSGRQFSNSRSEMNVSTLELGDSALYLCASSLALAGITGELFFGEGSRLTVL.

This clone was seen a handful of times. This chain links TRBV18 with TRBJ1-6; 7 nucleotides agree with TRBD1. Looked up from germline, CDR1 is KGHSH and CDR2 is LQKENI. V was clipped by 2 bases and J by 6 bases; unmatched bases: 10. There are 17 residues in the CDR3. The CDR3 loop is CASSPGEGALSNSPLHF. DNA of the CDR3: TGTGCCAGCTCACCAGGAGAGGGGGCACTAAGTAATTCACCCCTCCACTTT.

The chain is built from TRBV6-1 and TRBJ2-7, with 10 nucleotides matching TRBD1. The V segment lost 6 bases and the J segment 1 base; nucleotides outside the gene matches: 3. CDR3 size: 14 residues. Germline CDR1 and CDR2: MNHNS and SASEGT. This CDR3 is CASSRDRGSYEQYF. As DNA, the CDR3 is TGTGCCAGCAGCCGGGACAGGGGTTCCTACGAGCAGTACTTC.

The chain couples TRBV5-6 to TRBJ2-1; TRBD2 matches at 10 bases. Germline CDR1 is SGHDT and CDR2 is YYEEEE. V lost 3 bases, J lost 8 bases, and 2 bases stayed unmatched. The CDR3 extends over 13 amino acids. The CDR3 region has the DNA TGTGCCAGCAGCTGGGGGACTAGCGATGAGCAGTTCTTC. Its translation: CASSWGTSDEQFF.

This clone came up once. The rearrangement uses TRBV7-9 and TRBJ2-1; 9 nucleotides match TRBD1. The CDR3 is made up of 15 amino acids. The V gene end was trimmed by 5 bases and the J gene end by 7 bases; junction bases not matched to a gene: 9. CDR1 is SEHNR, CDR2 FQNEAQ, per germline (reference sequence). The CDR3 nucleotides read TGTGCCAGCAGCGAACCGGGACAGGGTTTTAATGAGCAGTTCTTC. Protein sequence: CASSEPGQGFNEQFF. The complete variable domain, with remaining parts taken from reference TRBV7-9 and TRBJ2-1, reads DTGVSQNPRHKITKRGQNVTFRCDPISEHNRLYWYRQTLGQGPEFLTYFQNEAQLEKSRLLSDRFSAERPKGSFSTLEIQRTEQGDSAMYLCASSEPGQGFNEQFFGPGTRLTVL.

The chain joins TRBV7-6 to TRBJ2-3; 8 nucleotides align to TRBD1. Germline V gene sequence: CDR1 SGHVS, CDR2 FNYEAQ. With V trimmed by 5 bases and J by 4 bases, 8 bases remained unmatched. There are 15 residues in the CDR3. The CDR3 sequence: CASSGQGSLADTQYF. DNA for the CDR3: TGTGCCAGCAGCGGACAGGGTAGTTTGGCAGATACGCAGTATTTT.

The rearrangement links TRBV6-1 to TRBJ1-1; unclear D gene. The germline CDR1 and CDR2 sequences are MNHNS and SASEGT. Trimming took off 3 bases at V and 1 base at J, with 6 bases between the two ends. This CDR3 is built from 13 residues. As DNA, the CDR3 is TGTGCCAGCAGTGACGAGGGGAACACTGAAGCTTTCTTT. Translating gives CASSDEGNTEAFF.

The chain joins TRBV6-5 to TRBJ1-4; D is possibly TRBD1 (5 bases). CDR1 and CDR2 (germline): MNHEY, SVGAGI. Trimming took 10 bases from V and 8 from J, leaving 17 bases between them. The CDR3 sequence is 13 residues long. The CDR3 protein is CATSGRGGEKLFF. The CDR3 coding sequence is TGTGCCACCTCGGGGAGGGGAGGAGAAAAACTGTTTTTT.

The chain combines TRBV4-1 with TRBJ2-7; 9 bases fit TRBD2. The V gene's germline CDR1 is MGHRA and CDR2 YSYEKL. The CDR3 has 15 amino acids. V shed 1 base, J shed 2 bases, and the junction held 3 bases outside the gene matches. The CDR3 protein is CASSQALAGPYEQYF. The CDR3 nucleotides read TGCGCCAGCAGCCAAGCCCTAGCGGGGCCCTACGAGCAGTACTTC.

The rearrangement links TRBV19 to TRBJ1-1; D is perhaps TRBD1 (6 bases). Germline CDR1 and CDR2: LNHDA and SQIVND (reference sequence). The CDR3 has 15 amino acids. Trimming cost V 4 bases and J 0 bases, with 12 bases left between them. CDR3 DNA sequence: TGTGCCAGTAGTACAACCGGGACACTGAACACTGAAGCTTTCTTT. As protein: CASSTTGTLNTEAFF.

This chain connects TRBV15 to TRBJ1-5; 10 bases match TRBD1. The CDR3 covers 17 residues. The germline CDR1 and CDR2 sequences are LNHNV and YYDKDF (reference sequence). V trimming: 2 bases; J trimming: 5 bases; junction bases outside the gene matches: 9. In nucleotides, the CDR3 is TGTGCCACCAGCAGAAGCACCGGGACAGGGGCCGATCAGCCCCAGCATTTT. Its translation is CATSRSTGTGADQPQHF.

The CDR3 DNA reads TGTGCCAGCAGAACGTCCGGGACAGGGGCCTACGAGCAGTACTTC. This translates into CASRTSGTGAYEQYF. The chain uses TRBV6-5 and TRBJ2-7; 10 bases fit TRBD1. CDR1 is MNHEY and CDR2 is SVGAGI in the germline V gene. The CDR3 length is 15 residues. V was pared by 6 bases and J by 2 bases, with 7 bases of the junction left unmatched.

This clone came up once. V usage is TRBV11-2 and J usage is TRBJ2-7, with a tentative D call TRBD1 (6 bases). Germline lookup yields CDR1 SGHAT and CDR2 FQNNGV. Between the trimmed V and J ends, which lost 3 bases and 2 bases, there was a span of 8 bases. The CDR3 is 13 amino acids. The CDR3 protein is CASSFGQTYEQYF. Here the CDR3 DNA reads TGTGCCAGCAGCTTCGGACAGACCTACGAGCAGTACTTC.

This clone appeared a single time. This chain uses TRBV4-3 with TRBJ1-1, with a tentative D call TRBD1 (6 bases). The CDR3 loop spans 16 amino acids. The ends were cut back, 4 bases at V and 5 bases at J, with 20 bases in the middle. CDR1 LGHNA and CDR2 YSLEER come from the germline V gene. CDR3 nucleotides: TGCGCCAGCAGCCTTCACCTAACAGGGCTAGGAACTGAAGCTTTCTTT. This translates into CASSLHLTGLGTEAFF.

This rearrangement joins TRBV5-4 to TRBJ2-1; 7 nucleotides agree with TRBD2. CDR1 is SGHNT, CDR2 YYREEE, per germline (reference sequence). Trimming cost V 4 bases and J 10 bases; bases outside gene matches: 8. CDR3 length: 13 amino acids. The CDR3 sequence: CASSGETGGEQFF. CDR3 DNA sequence: TGTGCCAGCAGCGGGGAGACGGGGGGAGAGCAGTTCTTC.

This rearrangement joins TRBV6-1 to TRBJ2-5; a weak D match, TRBD1 (6 bases). Germline assignment: CDR1 MNHNS and CDR2 SASEGT. The V end was cut by 4 bases, the J end by 4 bases, with 19 bases between. The CDR3 length is 16 residues. This chain's CDR3 is CASSGAIDRLGETQYF. CDR3 sequence (DNA): TGTGCCAGCAGTGGAGCGATAGACAGGCTCGGAGAGACCCAGTACTTC.

V and J are TRBV11-2 and TRBJ1-5; D call uncertain. The germline V gene encodes CDR1 SGHAT and CDR2 FQNNGV. The CDR3 is 16 amino acids. V lost 1 base and J 2 bases, leaving 12 bases between the germline ends. CDR3 in amino acids: CASSLGVGVGNQPQHF. As DNA, the CDR3 is TGTGCCAGCAGCTTAGGAGTCGGGGTTGGCAATCAGCCCCAGCATTTT.

This chain links TRBV6-1 with TRBJ1-3; 7 bases line up with TRBD1. This CDR3 spans 19 amino acids. Germline V gives CDR1 MNHNS, CDR2 SASEGT. V was clipped by 4 bases and J by 4 bases; unmatched bases: 19. The CDR3 protein is CASSAPSGTATSEGNTIYF. The CDR3 DNA reads as TGTGCCAGCAGTGCCCCCTCTGGGACAGCAACCTCTGAAGGAAACACCATATATTTT.